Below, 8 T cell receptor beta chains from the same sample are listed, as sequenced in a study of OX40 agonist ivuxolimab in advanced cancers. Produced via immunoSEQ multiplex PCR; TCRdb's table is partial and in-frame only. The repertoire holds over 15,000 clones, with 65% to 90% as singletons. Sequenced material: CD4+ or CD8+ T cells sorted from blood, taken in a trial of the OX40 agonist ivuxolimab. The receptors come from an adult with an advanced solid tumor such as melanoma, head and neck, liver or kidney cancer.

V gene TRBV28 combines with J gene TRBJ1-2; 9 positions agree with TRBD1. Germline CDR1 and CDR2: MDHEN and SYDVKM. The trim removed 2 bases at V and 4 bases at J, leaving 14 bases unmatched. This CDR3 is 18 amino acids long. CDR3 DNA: TGTGCCAGCAGTTTAATCACCGGGACAGGGACTTCCCTCTATGGCTACACCTTC. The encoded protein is CASSLITGTGTSLYGYTF.

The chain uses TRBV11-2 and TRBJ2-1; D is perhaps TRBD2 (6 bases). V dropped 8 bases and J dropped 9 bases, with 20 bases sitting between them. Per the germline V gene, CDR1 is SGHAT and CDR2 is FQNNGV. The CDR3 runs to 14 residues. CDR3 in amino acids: CASGRDFPTVEQFF. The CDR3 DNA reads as TGTGCCAGCGGCCGGGACTTCCCTACCGTTGAGCAGTTCTTC.

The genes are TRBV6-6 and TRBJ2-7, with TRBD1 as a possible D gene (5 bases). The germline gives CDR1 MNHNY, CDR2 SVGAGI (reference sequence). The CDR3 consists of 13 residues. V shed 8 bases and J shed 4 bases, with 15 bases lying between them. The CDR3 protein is CASGRQKTYEQYF. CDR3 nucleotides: TGTGCCAGCGGCCGACAGAAAACTTACGAGCAGTACTTC.

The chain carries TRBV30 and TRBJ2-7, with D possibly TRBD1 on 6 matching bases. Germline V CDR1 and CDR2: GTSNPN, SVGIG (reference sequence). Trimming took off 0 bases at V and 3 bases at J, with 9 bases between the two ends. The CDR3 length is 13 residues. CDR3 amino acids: CAWSVLGGYEQYF. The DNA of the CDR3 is TGTGCCTGGAGTGTTTTAGGGGGCTACGAGCAGTACTTC.

CDR3 bases: TGTGCCAGTAGTATAGCCGGGACAGGGGCCTACGAGCAGTACTTC. Its protein product is CASSIAGTGAYEQYF. The V call is TRBV19, the J call TRBJ2-7; 10 positions match TRBD1. Trimming cost V 1 base and J 2 bases; bases outside gene matches: 2. CDR1 LNHDA and CDR2 SQIVND come from the germline V gene (reference sequence). CDR3 length: 15 amino acids.

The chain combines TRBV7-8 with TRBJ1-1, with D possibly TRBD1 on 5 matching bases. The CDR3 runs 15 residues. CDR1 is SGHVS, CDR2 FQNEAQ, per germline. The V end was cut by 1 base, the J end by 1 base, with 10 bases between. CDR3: CASSLVQGANTEAFF. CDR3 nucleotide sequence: TGTGCCAGCAGCTTAGTTCAGGGCGCGAACACTGAAGCTTTCTTT.

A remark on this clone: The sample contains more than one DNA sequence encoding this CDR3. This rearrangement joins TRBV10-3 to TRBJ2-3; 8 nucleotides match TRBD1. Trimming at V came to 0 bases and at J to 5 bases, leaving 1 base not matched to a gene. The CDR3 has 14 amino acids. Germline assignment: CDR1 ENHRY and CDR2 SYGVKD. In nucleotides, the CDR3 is TGTGCCATCAGTGAGTCTACAGGGGGAGATACGCAGTATTTT. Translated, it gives CAISESTGGDTQYF.

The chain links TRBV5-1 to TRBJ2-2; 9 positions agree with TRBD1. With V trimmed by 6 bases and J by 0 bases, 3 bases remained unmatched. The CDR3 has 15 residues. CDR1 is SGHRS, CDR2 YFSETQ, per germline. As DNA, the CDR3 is TGCGCCAGCACTCGACAGGGGGCGAACACCGGGGAGCTGTTTTTT. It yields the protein CASTRQGANTGELFF.